The source of this T cell receptor beta chain is a study of Graves' ophthalmopathy and Graves' hyperthyroidism. V dropped 4 bases and J dropped 1 base, with 9 bases sitting between them. The CDR3 is made up of 14 amino acids. CDR1 is SGDLS and CDR2 is YYNGEE in the germline V gene. RNA transcripts provided the template for amplifying TCR beta CDR3 regions. Investigators did first-round RT-PCR with HTBI primers, then second-round multiplex PCR. TCRdb ran MiXCR on the multiplex PCR reads and lists one entry per CDR3 protein. The sample lists 650,000 to 900,000 distinct CDR3 sequences, roughly two fifths seen once, with roughly 45% in the top ten.

The sequenced sample consisted of peripheral blood. The genes are TRBV9 and TRBJ1-3, with D hard to call. The clonotype originates from an adult man with Graves' ophthalmopathy. This chain's CDR3 is CASSFRLSGNTIYF. The CDR3 DNA sequence: TGTGCCAGCAGCTTCCGGTTGTCTGGAAACACCATATATTTT.